This T cell receptor beta chain originates from a study of blood T cell repertoires in COVID-19. Study in general: PBMCs, B-cell-depleted T cells, or T cells provided the cDNA or gDNA that made up the material.

The CDR3 is 13 amino acids. In germline, CDR1 is MNHEY, CDR2 SVGAGI. Trimming removed 7 bases at V and 4 bases at J, with 13 bases between. Libraries were prepared by immunoSEQ multiplex PCR; TCRdb keeps only in-frame clonotypes and omits some of them. The table records roughly 20,000 clones, around 87% of them present only once. In its sample, this clone was seen once. The chain uses TRBV6-5 and TRBJ1-2, with unresolved D. The clonotype was recovered from a human donor in a cohort sampled during active COVID-19. The sequencing input was peripheral blood. The CDR3 sequence is CASTSPTGYGYTF. The CDR3 coding sequence is TGTGCCAGCACATCGCCTACTGGCTATGGCTACACCTTC.